What follows are 18 T cell receptor beta chains derived from one specimen sequenced in a study of blood T cell repertoires in COVID-19. TCRdb keeps only in-frame clones here, not all; method: immunoSEQ multiplex PCR. Found here are 300,000 to 400,000 clones, 87% of them singletons; the top ten hold approximately 8.1%. What was sequenced was peripheral blood. Receptor source: a woman aged 45-65 years who had recovered from COVID-19.

The rearrangement joins TRBV2 to TRBJ1-2, with 9 bases that match TRBD1. CDR1 SNHLY and CDR2 FYNNEI come from the germline V gene. The CDR3 spans 16 residues. V shed 6 bases, J shed 0 bases, and the junction held 8 bases outside the gene matches. Here the CDR3 reads CASSTGTGYSNYGYTF. Here the CDR3 DNA reads TGTGCCAGCAGCACCGGGACAGGGTACTCTAACTATGGCTACACCTTC.

The chain has TRBV7-9 and TRBJ2-2, with D perhaps TRBD2 (5 bases). CDR1 and CDR2 from the germline V gene are SEHNR and FQNEAQ (reference sequence). V lost 0 bases and J 1 base, leaving 9 bases between the germline ends. The CDR3 extends over 16 amino acids. In DNA, the CDR3 is TGTGCCAGCAGCTTAGCGGCTAGCTTGAACACCGGGGAGCTGTTTTTT. Translated, it gives CASSLAASLNTGELFF.

This clone came up a few times. The chain joins TRBV7-2 to TRBJ1-3; TRBD1 is a possible D gene (6 bases). CDR3 length: 14 amino acids. The germline V and J ends were trimmed by 5 bases and 0 bases, with 8 bases remaining between them. Looked up from germline, CDR1 is SGHTA and CDR2 is FQGNSA. As DNA, the CDR3 is TGTGCCAGCAGCCGGGACATCTCTGGAAACACCATATATTTT. Its translation is CASSRDISGNTIYF.

The CDR3 here is CASKAVGLDEQFF. CDR3 bases: TGTGCCAGTAAGGCGGTAGGTTTAGATGAGCAGTTCTTC. J is TRBJ2-1 and V is TRBV19; D is unclear. V shed 7 bases and J shed 8 bases, with 15 bases lying between them. Germline loops: CDR1 LNHDA, CDR2 SQIVND (reference sequence). This CDR3 has 13 residues.

This sequence joins TRBV7-2 and TRBJ2-7; 10 nucleotides match TRBD2. Germline CDR1 SGHTA, CDR2 FQGNSA. The CDR3 runs to 14 residues. V shed 4 bases and J 4 bases; nucleotides not matched to a gene: 4. The CDR3 sequence: CASSSSGSSYEQYF. CDR3 sequence (DNA): TGTGCCAGCAGCTCTAGCGGGAGTTCGTACGAGCAGTACTTC.

This rearrangement joins TRBV9 to TRBJ2-3; D ambiguous. This CDR3 comprises 14 residues. V was cut by 0 bases and J by 0 bases, with 5 bases left in between. In germline, CDR1 is SGDLS, CDR2 YYNGEE. This CDR3 is CASSVDGSTDTQYF. The CDR3 DNA follows: TGTGCCAGCAGCGTAGACGGGAGCACAGATACGCAGTATTTT.

V and J are TRBV7-2 and TRBJ2-3, with TRBD2 identical over 12 bases. This CDR3 is built from 18 residues. The germline gives CDR1 SGHTA, CDR2 FQGNSA. V gave up 0 bases and J gave up 3 bases; unmatched junction bases: 7. CDR3 sequence reads: CASSLAALAGGITDTQYF. CDR3 sequence (DNA): TGTGCCAGCAGCTTAGCGGCGCTAGCGGGGGGGATAACAGATACGCAGTATTTT.

V gene TRBV10-3 combines with J gene TRBJ2-7; 10 positions agree with TRBD1. CDR1 and CDR2 from the germline V gene are ENHRY and SYGVKD. The CDR3 contains 14 residues. Losses at the gene ends were 2 bases for V and 6 bases for J; bases not matched to a gene: 4. CDR3 coding DNA: TGTGCCATCAGTGAGGGTGGACAGGGGGGCGAGCAGTACTTC. Translated, it gives CAISEGGQGGEQYF.

This clone is a singleton in its sample. The V gene is TRBV4-1, the J gene TRBJ2-3; D uncertain. The CDR3 totals 14 residues. V lost 4 bases, J lost 0 bases, and 8 bases lay in between. Per germline, CDR1 MGHRA and CDR2 YSYEKL. Here the CDR3 DNA reads TGCGCCAGCAGCCCCGGTCGGAGCACAGATACGCAGTATTTT. Its protein product is CASSPGRSTDTQYF.

V is TRBV10-3 and J is TRBJ1-1; the D gene is possibly TRBD1 (5 bases). The CDR3 contains 13 residues. Deletions cut 8 bases from V and 7 bases from J, with 17 bases between. From germline, CDR1 is ENHRY and CDR2 SYGVKD. The CDR3 here is CAIQPGSSDEAFF. The DNA for the CDR3 is TGTGCCATCCAACCAGGGTCTAGCGATGAAGCTTTCTTT.

The rearrangement joins TRBV28 to TRBJ1-2, with D perhaps matching TRBD1 (6 bases). This CDR3 spans 14 amino acids. V lost 7 bases, J lost 4 bases, and 16 bases lay in between. Germline lookup yields CDR1 MDHEN and CDR2 SYDVKM. The CDR3 sequence: CASIKTGSSYGYTF. DNA for the CDR3: TGTGCCAGCATAAAGACAGGTTCGTCCTATGGCTACACCTTC.

The chain employs TRBV2 and TRBJ2-1; D unresolved. V was pared by 10 bases and J by 9 bases, with 16 bases between. This CDR3 is 12 amino acids long. Germline CDR1 is SNHLY and CDR2 is FYNNEI. CDR3 bases: TGTGCCAACCGGTATCTAGACGGTGAGCAGTTCTTC. This gives the protein CANRYLDGEQFF.

For the CDR3, the DNA is TGTGCCAGCAGCAGGGAGGAGCGAAAAGCTTTCTTT. Protein sequence: CASSREERKAFF. The V gene is TRBV7-9, the J gene TRBJ1-1; no firm D call. The CDR3 has 12 residues. Deletions cut 5 bases from V and 9 bases from J, with 13 bases between. The germline gives CDR1 SEHNR, CDR2 FQNEAQ (reference sequence).

This chain joins TRBV5-4 and TRBJ2-5, with 10 bases lining up with TRBD2. The CDR3 has 16 amino acids. V was pared by 4 bases and J by 5 bases, with 11 bases of the junction left unmatched. The germline V gene has CDR1 SGHNT and CDR2 YYREEE (reference sequence). The CDR3 loop is CASSVGRLAGVETQYF. CDR3 DNA sequence: TGTGCCAGCAGCGTGGGGAGGCTAGCGGGAGTGGAGACCCAGTACTTC.

This clone was recorded once. The rearrangement links TRBV2 to TRBJ1-5; perhaps TRBD1 as D (5 bases). The CDR3 runs 14 residues. Germline V gives CDR1 SNHLY, CDR2 FYNNEI. With 6 bases removed from V and 5 bases from J, the gap between germline ends came to 14 bases. CDR3 DNA sequence: TGTGCCAGCAGCCTCGACAGACGCGATCAGCCCCAGCATTTT. This encodes CASSLDRRDQPQHF.

The CDR3 here is CASSSRRVGLAGGALGKNIQYF. The CDR3 nucleotides are TGTGCCAGCAGCTCGCGCAGGGTGGGACTAGCGGGAGGGGCCTTGGGCAAAAACATTCAGTACTTC. The rearrangement uses TRBV7-8 and TRBJ2-4; 16 bases align to TRBD2. The germline V gene encodes CDR1 SGHVS and CDR2 FQNEAQ. This CDR3 region has 22 residues. Trimming took 4 bases from V and 3 from J; bases not matched to a gene: 18.

This clone was seen only once. The CDR3 region has the DNA TGTGCCAGCTCACCAGAGGCGGTTTTCTACGAGCAGTACTTC. This gives the protein CASSPEAVFYEQYF. J is TRBJ2-7 and V is TRBV18, with D unclear. This CDR3 is built from 14 residues. CDR1 and CDR2 from the germline V gene are KGHSH and LQKENI. V lost 2 bases, J lost 3 bases, and 11 bases lay in between.

The V call is TRBV2, the J call TRBJ1-5; D is uncertain. The CDR3 runs to 15 residues. The ends were cut back, 4 bases at V and 6 bases at J, with 16 bases in the middle. CDR1 and CDR2 (germline): SNHLY, FYNNEI. CDR3 protein: CASSVDRGRVQPQHF. As DNA, the CDR3 is TGTGCCAGCAGTGTGGATAGAGGGAGAGTTCAGCCCCAGCATTTT.